This TCR beta chain was obtained from a study of radiotherapy plus CTLA-4 blockade in lung cancer. Study results and caveats: Once radiotherapy plus ipilimumab had been given, TCR clones derived from tumor expanded in blood.

Germline V gives CDR1 SQVTM, CDR2 ANQGSEA. This CDR3 is built from 15 residues. With 6 bases clipped from V and 1 base from J, the junction kept 9 bases outside the gene matches. This clone was seen only once. Antigen unknown. Lung cancer patients with chemo-refractory metastatic non-small-cell disease were given focal radiation plus CTLA-4 blockade with ipilimumab. TCRdb keeps only in-frame clones here, not all; method: immunoSEQ multiplex PCR. The sample has some 94,000 clones, roughly 80% seen once; the top ten hold roughly 23%. The TCR originated in a human donor with non-small cell lung cancer that progressed on radiotherapy plus ipilimumab. V usage is TRBV29-1 and J usage is TRBJ1-1; 9 bases agree with TRBD1. The sample here was peripheral blood, taken from a patient treated with radiotherapy plus ipilimumab. The CDR3 DNA reads TGCAGCGTAAAAACCAGGACAGGGGAGAACACTGAAGCTTTCTTT. This translates into CSVKTRTGENTEAFF.